This paragraph covers one T cell receptor beta chain sequence. Its specificity is unknown. These data come from a study of OX40 agonist ivuxolimab in advanced cancers. Looking at the study overall: The mean age was approximately 60 years, ranging from 23 to 79, with about four fifths of participants male. Three patients got partial responses; one had hepatocellular carcinoma and two had cutaneous melanoma. Study findings and constraints: Normalized T-cell clonal expansion was also low in some nonresponders.

This table comes from immunoSEQ multiplex PCR, and its TCRdb copy is limited to in-frame clones, with some not included. The table records around 77,000 clones, 80% to 95% of them present only once. Germline V CDR1 and CDR2: MNHEY, SVGAGI. The CDR3 runs to 11 residues. The ends were cut back, 2 bases at V and 12 bases at J, with 5 bases in the middle. V usage is TRBV6-5 and J usage is TRBJ1-6, with no clear D. The receptor was derived from an adult with an advanced solid tumor such as melanoma, head and neck, liver or kidney cancer. This specimen consisted of CD4+ or CD8+ T cells sorted from blood, obtained in a trial of the OX40 agonist ivuxolimab. The CDR3 region is CASSYGGPLHF. The CDR3 nucleotides are TGTGCCAGCAGTTACGGAGGACCCCTCCACTTT.